This T cell receptor (beta chain) was observed in a study of early T cells in non-severe SARS-CoV-2 infection. Findings and caveats of the study: VDJdb matching, biased toward anti-spike CD8 responses, missed private and CD4 specificities.

This clonotype was found a few times. What it recognizes is unknown. The germline CDR1 and CDR2 sequences are SGHDT and YYEEEE. This CDR3 has 17 amino acids. Trimming stripped 3 bases from V and 5 bases from J, with 20 bases between. Using its own MiXCR run on the 5' RACE reads, TCRdb lists one record per CDR3 protein. The repertoire has about 60,000 distinct CDR3 sequences, 11% of them found once; the top ten carry roughly 3%. The TCR sequence derives from an adult who was a healthcare worker with PCR-confirmed SARS-CoV-2 infection or an uninfected control (not recorded which). Source: whole blood, taken at baseline. V is TRBV5-6 and J is TRBJ1-4; maybe TRBD1 (5 bases). CDR3 in amino acids: CASSSLGQGKKNEKLFF. The CDR3 DNA reads TGTGCCAGCAGCTCTCTGGGGCAGGGCAAGAAGAATGAAAAACTGTTTTTT.